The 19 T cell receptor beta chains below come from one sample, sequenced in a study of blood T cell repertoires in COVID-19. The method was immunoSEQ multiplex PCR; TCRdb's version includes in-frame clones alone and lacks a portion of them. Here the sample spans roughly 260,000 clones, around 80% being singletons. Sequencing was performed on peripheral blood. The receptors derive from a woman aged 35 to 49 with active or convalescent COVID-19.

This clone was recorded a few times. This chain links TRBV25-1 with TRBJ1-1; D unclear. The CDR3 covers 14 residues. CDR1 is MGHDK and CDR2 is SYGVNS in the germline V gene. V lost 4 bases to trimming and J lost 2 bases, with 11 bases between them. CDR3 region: CASSGQHTNTEAFF. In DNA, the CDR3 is TGTGCCAGCAGTGGGCAACACACCAACACTGAAGCTTTCTTT.

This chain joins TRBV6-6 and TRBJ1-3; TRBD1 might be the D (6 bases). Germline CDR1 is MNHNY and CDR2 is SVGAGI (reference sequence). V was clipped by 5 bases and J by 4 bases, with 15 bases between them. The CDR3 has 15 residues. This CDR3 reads CASSIGQRLGNTIYF. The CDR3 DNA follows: TGTGCCAGCAGTATCGGACAGAGGTTAGGAAACACCATATATTTT.

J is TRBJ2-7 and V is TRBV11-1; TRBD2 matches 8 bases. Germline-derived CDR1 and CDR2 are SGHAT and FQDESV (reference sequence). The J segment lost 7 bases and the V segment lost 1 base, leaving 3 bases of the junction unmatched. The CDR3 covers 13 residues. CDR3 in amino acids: CASSLDGRGEQYV. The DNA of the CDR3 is TGTGCCAGCAGCTTAGACGGGAGGGGTGAGCAGTACGTC.

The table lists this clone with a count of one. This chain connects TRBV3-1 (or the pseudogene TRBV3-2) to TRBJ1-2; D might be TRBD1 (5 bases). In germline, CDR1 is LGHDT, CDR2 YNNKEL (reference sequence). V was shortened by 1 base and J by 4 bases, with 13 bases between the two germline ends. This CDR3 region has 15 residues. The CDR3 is CASSQGQLFSYGYTF. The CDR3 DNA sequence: TGTGCCAGCAGCCAAGGACAGCTTTTCTCCTATGGCTACACCTTC.

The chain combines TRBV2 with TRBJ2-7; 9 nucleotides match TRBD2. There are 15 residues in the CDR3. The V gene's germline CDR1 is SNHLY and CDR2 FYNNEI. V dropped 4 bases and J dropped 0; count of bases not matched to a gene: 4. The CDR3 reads CASSGGGVSSYEQYF. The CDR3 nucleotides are TGTGCCAGCAGTGGCGGGGGGGTCAGCTCCTACGAGCAGTACTTC. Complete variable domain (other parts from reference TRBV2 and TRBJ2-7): EPEVTQTPSHQVTQMGQEVILRCVPISNHLYFYWYRQILGQKVEFLVSFYNNEISEKSEIFDDQFSVERPDGSNFTLKIRSTKLEDSAMYFCASSGGGVSSYEQYFGPGTRLTVT.

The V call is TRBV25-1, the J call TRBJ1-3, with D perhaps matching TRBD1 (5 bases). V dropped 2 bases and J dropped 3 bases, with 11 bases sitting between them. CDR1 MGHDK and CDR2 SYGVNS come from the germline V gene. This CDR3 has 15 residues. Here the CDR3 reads CASSEGTLLGNTIYF. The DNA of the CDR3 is TGTGCCAGCAGTGAAGGGACTCTCCTTGGAAACACCATATATTTT.

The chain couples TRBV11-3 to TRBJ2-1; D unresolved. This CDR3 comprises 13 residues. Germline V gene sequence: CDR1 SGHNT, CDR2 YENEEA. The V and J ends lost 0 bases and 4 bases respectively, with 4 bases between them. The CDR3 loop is CASSLDKYNEQFF. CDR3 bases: TGTGCCAGCAGCTTAGACAAATACAATGAGCAGTTCTTC.

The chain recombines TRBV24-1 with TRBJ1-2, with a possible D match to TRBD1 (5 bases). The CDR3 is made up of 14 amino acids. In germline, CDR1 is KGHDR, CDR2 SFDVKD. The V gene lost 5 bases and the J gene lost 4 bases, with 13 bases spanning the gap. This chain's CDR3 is CATSGRGSGYGYTF. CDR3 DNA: TGTGCCACCAGTGGAAGGGGATCGGGCTATGGCTACACCTTC.

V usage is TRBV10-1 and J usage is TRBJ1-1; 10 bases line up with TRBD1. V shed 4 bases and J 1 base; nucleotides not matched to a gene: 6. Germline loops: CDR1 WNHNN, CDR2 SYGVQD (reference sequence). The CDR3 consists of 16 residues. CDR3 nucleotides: TGCGCCAGCAGTGGAGGGGACAGGGGAGCGAACACTGAAGCTTTCTTT. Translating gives CASSGGDRGANTEAFF.

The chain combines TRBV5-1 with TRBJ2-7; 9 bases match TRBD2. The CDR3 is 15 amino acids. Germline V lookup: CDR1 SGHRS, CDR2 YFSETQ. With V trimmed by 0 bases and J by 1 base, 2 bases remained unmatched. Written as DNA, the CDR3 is TGCGCCAGCAGCTTGGAAGCGGGGGGTTCCTACGAGCAGTACGTC. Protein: CASSLEAGGSYEQYV.

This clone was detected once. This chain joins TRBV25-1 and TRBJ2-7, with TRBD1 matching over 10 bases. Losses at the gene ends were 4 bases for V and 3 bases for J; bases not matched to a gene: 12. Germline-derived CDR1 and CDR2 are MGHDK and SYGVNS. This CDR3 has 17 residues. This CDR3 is CASSGPGGTGVVYEQYF. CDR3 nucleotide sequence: TGTGCCAGCAGTGGCCCTGGAGGGACAGGGGTCGTCTACGAGCAGTACTTC.

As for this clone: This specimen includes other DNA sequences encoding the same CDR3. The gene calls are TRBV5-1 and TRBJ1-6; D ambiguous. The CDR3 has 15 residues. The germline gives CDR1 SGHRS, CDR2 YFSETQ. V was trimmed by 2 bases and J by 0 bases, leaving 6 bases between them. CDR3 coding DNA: TGCGCCAGCAGCTTTCTAGACTCCTATAATTCACCCCTCCACTTT. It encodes CASSFLDSYNSPLHF.

The chain's CDR3 is CASSDGGEQFF. CDR3 nucleotide sequence: TGTGCCAGCAGTGACGGCGGTGAGCAGTTCTTC. The rearrangement joins TRBV2 to TRBJ2-1; D not certain. The CDR3 loop spans 11 amino acids. With 3 bases removed from V and 9 bases from J, the gap between germline ends came to 6 bases. In germline, CDR1 is SNHLY, CDR2 FYNNEI.

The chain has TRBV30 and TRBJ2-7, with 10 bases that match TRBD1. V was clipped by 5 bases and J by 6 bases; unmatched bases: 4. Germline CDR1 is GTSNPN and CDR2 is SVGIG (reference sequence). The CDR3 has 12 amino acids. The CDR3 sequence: CAWAGTGVEQYF. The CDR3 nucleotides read TGTGCCTGGGCCGGGACAGGGGTCGAGCAGTACTTC.

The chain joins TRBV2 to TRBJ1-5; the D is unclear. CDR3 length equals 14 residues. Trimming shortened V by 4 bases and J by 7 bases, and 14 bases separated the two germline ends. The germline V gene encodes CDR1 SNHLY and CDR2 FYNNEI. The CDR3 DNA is TGTGCCAGCAGTGGGCTCGAAGGCAGGCAGCCCCAGCATTTT. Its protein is CASSGLEGRQPQHF.

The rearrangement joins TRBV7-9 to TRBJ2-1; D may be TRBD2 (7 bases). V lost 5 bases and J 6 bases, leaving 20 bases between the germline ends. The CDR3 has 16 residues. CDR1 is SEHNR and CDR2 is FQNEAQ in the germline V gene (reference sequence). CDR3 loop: CASSPTRGGVGNEQFF. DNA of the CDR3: TGTGCCAGCAGCCCGACAAGGGGGGGGGTCGGCAATGAGCAGTTCTTC. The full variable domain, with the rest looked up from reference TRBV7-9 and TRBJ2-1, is DTGVSQNPRHKITKRGQNVTFRCDPISEHNRLYWYRQTLGQGPEFLTYFQNEAQLEKSRLLSDRFSAERPKGSFSTLEIQRTEQGDSAMYLCASSPTRGGVGNEQFFGPGTRLTVL.

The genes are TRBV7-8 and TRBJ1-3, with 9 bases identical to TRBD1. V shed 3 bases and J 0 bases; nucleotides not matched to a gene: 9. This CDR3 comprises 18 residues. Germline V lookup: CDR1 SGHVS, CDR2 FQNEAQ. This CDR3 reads CASSFMSGTGSSGNTIYF. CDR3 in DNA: TGTGCCAGCAGCTTTATGTCCGGGACAGGGAGCTCTGGAAACACCATATATTTT.

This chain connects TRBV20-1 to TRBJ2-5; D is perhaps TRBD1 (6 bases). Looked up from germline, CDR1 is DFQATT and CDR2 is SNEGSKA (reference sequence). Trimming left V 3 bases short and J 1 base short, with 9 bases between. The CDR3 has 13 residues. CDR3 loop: CSASSDSQETQYF. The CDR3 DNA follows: TGCAGTGCTAGTTCGGACAGCCAAGAGACCCAGTACTTC.

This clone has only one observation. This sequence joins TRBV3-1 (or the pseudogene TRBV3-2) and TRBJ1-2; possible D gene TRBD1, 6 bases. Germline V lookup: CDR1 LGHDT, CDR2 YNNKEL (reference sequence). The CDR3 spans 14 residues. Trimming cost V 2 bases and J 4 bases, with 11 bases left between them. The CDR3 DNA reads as TGTGCCAGCAGCCAAAACAGGGAGGGCTATGGCTACACCTTC. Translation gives CASSQNREGYGYTF.